These 21 T cell receptor beta chains came from one sample sequenced in a study of blood T cell repertoires in COVID-19. The data were produced by immunoSEQ multiplex PCR, yet TCRdb's version contains in-frame clones alone and is incomplete. Altogether about 260,000 clones are present, about 88% being singletons, with the ten largest covering nearly 2%. Input material: peripheral blood. All receptors come from a man aged 30 to 39 with active or convalescent COVID-19.

The gene calls are TRBV11-2 and TRBJ1-6; D unclear. The CDR3 sequence is 14 residues long. The germline CDR1 and CDR2 sequences are SGHAT and FQNNGV. V was cut by 0 bases and J by 7 bases, with 7 bases left in between. CDR3 in DNA: TGTGCCAGCAGCTTAGATTTTGAGAATTCACCCCTCCACTTT. This gives the protein CASSLDFENSPLHF.

The chain recombines TRBV28 with TRBJ2-7; no definite D call. CDR1 and CDR2 (germline): MDHEN, SYDVKM. This CDR3 has 12 amino acids. V lost 3 bases to trimming and J lost 3 bases, with 6 bases between them. The CDR3 DNA reads TGTGCCAGCAGTTTTTTAAACTACGAGCAGTACTTC. Translated: CASSFLNYEQYF.

This clone was seen just once. The chain uses TRBV19 and TRBJ2-7; TRBD1 matches 7 bases. CDR1 and CDR2 from the germline V gene are LNHDA and SQIVND (reference sequence). The CDR3 contains 15 residues. Unmatched junction bases numbered 10, after V lost 1 base and J lost 7 bases. The CDR3 protein is CASSIGAGGILEQYF. CDR3 bases: TGTGCCAGTAGTATAGGCGCAGGGGGAATCTTGGAGCAGTACTTC.

This clone was seen a few times. V and J are TRBV7-9 and TRBJ1-2; D may be TRBD1 (6 bases). This CDR3 is built from 16 residues. The V gene lost 5 bases and the J gene lost 3 bases, with 19 bases spanning the gap. Germline V CDR1 and CDR2: SEHNR, FQNEAQ (reference sequence). The CDR3 reads CASSNRAQGWDYGYTF. The CDR3 nucleotides read TGTGCCAGCAGCAACCGGGCACAGGGATGGGACTATGGCTACACCTTC.

CDR3 coding DNA: TGCGCCAGCACACCTTGGGACAGGGCCACCGGGGAGCTGTTTTTT. Encoded protein: CASTPWDRATGELFF. V and J are TRBV5-1 and TRBJ2-2; 9 nucleotides line up with TRBD1. This CDR3 has 15 amino acids. V lost 6 bases, J lost 4 bases, and 7 bases stayed unmatched. Germline V gene lookup returns CDR1 SGHRS and CDR2 YFSETQ.

This chain uses TRBV7-2 with TRBJ1-6; 11 bases are shared with TRBD1. Germline V CDR1 and CDR2: SGHTA, FQGNSA. CDR3 length: 16 amino acids. The V gene end was trimmed by 7 bases and the J gene end by 10 bases; junction bases not matched to a gene: 12. The CDR3 DNA is TGTGCCAGCAACCTTGATTCCGGGACAGGGGGATCACCCCTCCACTTT. It codes for CASNLDSGTGGSPLHF.

The gene calls are TRBV12-3 or TRBV12-4 and TRBJ1-1; no reliable D call. Deletions cut 3 bases from V and 6 bases from J, with 11 bases between. The CDR3 runs to 13 residues. The CDR3 is CASSFGVQAEAFF. The CDR3 nucleotides read TGTGCCAGCAGTTTCGGGGTGCAGGCTGAAGCTTTCTTT.

The chain has TRBV4-1 and TRBJ1-5; D may be TRBD1 (6 bases). V shed 5 bases and J shed 7 bases, with 18 bases lying between them. Per the germline V gene, CDR1 is MGHRA and CDR2 is YSYEKL. The CDR3 length is 15 residues. This CDR3 is CASSERETGYQPQHF. The CDR3, as DNA: TGCGCCAGCAGCGAACGCGAGACAGGATACCAGCCCCAGCATTTT.

This chain uses TRBV12-3 or TRBV12-4 with TRBJ1-1, with 7 bases that match TRBD1. The trim removed 6 bases at V and 9 bases at J, leaving 10 bases unmatched. This CDR3 is 13 amino acids long. The CDR3 DNA reads TGTGCCAGCAGGCGAACAGGGGCGGATCAAGCTTTCTTT. Translating it yields CASRRTGADQAFF.

The chain is built from TRBV2 and TRBJ2-1; 11 bases map to TRBD2. Per germline, CDR1 SNHLY and CDR2 FYNNEI. This CDR3 has 14 residues. The J segment lost 3 bases and the V segment lost 6 bases, leaving 1 base of the junction unmatched. The CDR3 sequence: CASSGTSGYNEQFF. The CDR3 DNA reads TGTGCCAGCAGCGGGACTAGCGGCTACAATGAGCAGTTCTTC.

In this sample, this clone turned up a few times. The J gene is TRBJ2-7, the V gene TRBV4-3, with 8 bases fitting TRBD1. V lost 1 base to trimming and J lost 5 bases; unmatched junction nucleotides: 10. Germline V gives CDR1 LGHNA, CDR2 YSLEER. The CDR3 covers 16 residues. The CDR3 spells CASSQALTGGRDEQYF. CDR3 nucleotides: TGCGCCAGCAGCCAAGCCTTAACAGGGGGAAGGGACGAGCAGTACTTC.

J is TRBJ1-4 and V is TRBV3-1 (or the pseudogene TRBV3-2); a possible D gene is TRBD1 (5 bases). V was pared by 0 bases and J by 8 bases, with 16 bases between. The CDR3 contains 16 residues. CDR1 is LGHDT, CDR2 YNNKEL, per germline (reference sequence). The CDR3 loop reads CASSQDWGGEYEKLFF. The DNA for the CDR3 is TGTGCCAGCAGCCAAGATTGGGGAGGGGAATACGAAAAACTGTTTTTT.

The rearrangement uses TRBV7-2 and TRBJ1-1, with D unresolved. The CDR3 contains 12 residues. The germline V and J ends were trimmed by 7 bases and 1 base, with 7 bases remaining between them. Germline values: CDR1 SGHTA, CDR2 FQGNSA. The CDR3 here is CASTYRNTEAFF. The CDR3 DNA follows: TGTGCCAGCACCTACAGGAACACTGAAGCTTTCTTT.

V and J are TRBV11-2 and TRBJ2-3; 7 nucleotides match TRBD2. Germline CDR1 SGHAT, CDR2 FQNNGV. The CDR3 loop spans 14 amino acids. The V gene end was trimmed by 5 bases and the J gene end by 1 base; junction bases not matched to a gene: 3. CDR3 bases: TGTGCCAGCAGCCGAAGCGGGGGCACAGATACGCAGTATTTT. Encoded protein: CASSRSGGTDTQYF. The full variable domain, its missing parts supplied by reference TRBV11-2 and TRBJ2-3, is EAGVAQSPRYKIIEKRQSVAFWCNPISGHATLYWYQQILGQGPKLLIQFQNNGVVDDSQLPKDRFSAERLKGVDSTLKIQPAKLEDSAVYLCASSRSGGTDTQYFGPGTRLTVL.

The chain joins TRBV7-8 to TRBJ1-5; TRBD1 is a possible D gene (6 bases). CDR3 length: 13 residues. Germline lookup yields CDR1 SGHVS and CDR2 FQNEAQ. The V and J ends lost 6 bases and 5 bases respectively, with 11 bases between them. CDR3 nucleotide sequence: TGTGCCAGCAGTCGCAGGGGTCATCAGCCCCAGCATTTT. Residues: CASSRRGHQPQHF. The full variable domain, its missing parts supplied by reference TRBV7-8 and TRBJ1-5, is GAGVSQSPRYKVAKRGQDVALRCDPISGHVSLFWYQQALGQGPEFLTYFQNEAQLDKSGLPSDRFFAERPEGSVSTLKIQRTQQEDSAVYLCASSRRGHQPQHFGDGTRLSIL.

The chain employs TRBV9 and TRBJ2-3; the D is unclear. The germline CDR1 and CDR2 sequences are SGDLS and YYNGEE. V was clipped by 0 bases and J by 2 bases, with 13 bases between them. The CDR3 is made up of 16 amino acids. This CDR3 is CASSVGQAPNTDTQYF. CDR3 coding DNA: TGTGCCAGCAGCGTAGGTCAAGCGCCTAACACAGATACGCAGTATTTT.

J is TRBJ2-7 and V is TRBV5-1, with 8 bases that match TRBD1. Germline V gene lookup returns CDR1 SGHRS and CDR2 YFSETQ. V dropped 0 bases and J dropped 7; count of bases not matched to a gene: 6. This CDR3 contains 14 residues. The CDR3: CASSLERGQAEQYF. CDR3 DNA: TGCGCCAGCAGCTTGGAAAGGGGACAGGCTGAGCAGTACTTC.

V usage is TRBV3-1 (or the pseudogene TRBV3-2) and J usage is TRBJ1-2, with unresolved D. The CDR3 sequence is 15 residues long. CDR1 and CDR2 from the germline V gene are LGHDT and YNNKEL (reference sequence). V lost 0 bases to trimming and J lost 4 bases, with 12 bases between them. CDR3 sequence (DNA): TGTGCCAGCAGCCAAGATCTTTCGGAGAGCTATGGCTACACCTTC. Protein sequence: CASSQDLSESYGYTF.

This clone was picked up one time. The chain is built from TRBV15 and TRBJ2-7; the match to TRBD1 covers 7 bases. CDR3 length: 16 amino acids. The trim removed 1 base at V and 4 bases at J, leaving 10 bases unmatched. From germline, CDR1 is LNHNV and CDR2 YYDKDF (reference sequence). The CDR3 sequence is CATSRGRDRGLYEQYF. For the CDR3, the DNA is TGTGCCACCAGCAGAGGACGGGACAGAGGGCTTTACGAGCAGTACTTC.

This chain uses TRBV9 with TRBJ1-6; D gene unclear. Germline values: CDR1 SGDLS, CDR2 YYNGEE. This CDR3 is 15 amino acids long. V lost 0 bases and J 13 bases, leaving 17 bases between the germline ends. CDR3 residues: CASSVDSVYGRPLHF. CDR3 coding DNA: TGTGCCAGCAGCGTAGACTCGGTGTATGGCAGGCCCCTCCACTTT.

This sequence joins TRBV11-2 and TRBJ1-5; TRBD1 agrees at 9 bases. The trim removed 1 base at V and 5 bases at J, leaving 6 bases unmatched. Germline CDR1 and CDR2: SGHAT and FQNNGV. The CDR3 totals 16 residues. Written as DNA, the CDR3 is TGTGCCAGCAGCTTAGCGGGACAGGGCTTGGATCAGCCCCAGCATTTT. Residues: CASSLAGQGLDQPQHF. Full variable domain (missing parts from reference TRBV11-2 and TRBJ1-5): EAGVAQSPRYKIIEKRQSVAFWCNPISGHATLYWYQQILGQGPKLLIQFQNNGVVDDSQLPKDRFSAERLKGVDSTLKIQPAKLEDSAVYLCASSLAGQGLDQPQHFGDGTRLSIL.